This T cell receptor beta chain was recorded in a study of CD8+ T cells in alopecia areata. Findings of the study overall: Clarity of TCR sharing across patients fell short of that in mice, possibly HLA-related.

Treatment given: oral pan-JAK inhibitor, 5-10 mg twice daily. Of note for this clone: The antigen is undetermined.

It was cDNA, reverse transcribed from extracted RNA, that served as the sequencing template. Generated by immunoSEQ multiplex PCR, the TCRdb table keeps only in-frame clones and is missing some. In the table there are about 64,000 clones, under 60% of which are singletons. This CDR3 has 15 residues. The germline V gene has CDR1 SEHNR and CDR2 FQNEAQ (reference sequence). V was clipped by 5 bases and J by 0 bases; unmatched bases: 7. This clonotype was obtained from a human donor with alopecia areata. Sequenced here: CD8+ T cells sorted from blood, sampled around week 36, from a patient treated with tofacitinib. The chain couples TRBV7-9 to TRBJ2-7, with 7 nucleotides matching TRBD1. The CDR3 DNA reads TGTGCCAGCAGCCCGAGAGGGACAGTCTCCTACGAGCAGTACTTC. Its protein product is CASSPRGTVSYEQYF.